This T cell receptor (beta chain) was observed in a study of blood T cell repertoires in COVID-19. At the level of the study: The samples span acute and convalescent COVID-19 from the United States, Italy and Spain. Sample material is recorded as cDNA or gDNA derived from T cells, B-cell-depleted T cells, or PBMCs.

Trimming removed 3 bases at V and 8 bases at J, with 10 bases between. The germline V gene encodes CDR1 SNHLY and CDR2 FYNNEI. The CDR3 totals 12 residues. In the authors' workflow: Reference gene primer amplification gave nucleated cell count estimates. Produced via immunoSEQ multiplex PCR; TCRdb's table is partial and in-frame only. Clonal size and the V and J genes are those of that table, whereas D and trimming came from the DNA. The repertoire includes under 300,000 clones, roughly 82% of them detected once, and about 5.3% sits in the top ten. This clonotype was obtained from a woman of 80 years or more with active or convalescent COVID-19. The V and J genes are TRBV2 and TRBJ1-2; D remains ambiguous. The material sequenced was peripheral blood. This chain's CDR3 is CASSDGVMGYTF. The CDR3 DNA sequence: TGTGCCAGCAGTGACGGAGTTATGGGCTACACCTTC.